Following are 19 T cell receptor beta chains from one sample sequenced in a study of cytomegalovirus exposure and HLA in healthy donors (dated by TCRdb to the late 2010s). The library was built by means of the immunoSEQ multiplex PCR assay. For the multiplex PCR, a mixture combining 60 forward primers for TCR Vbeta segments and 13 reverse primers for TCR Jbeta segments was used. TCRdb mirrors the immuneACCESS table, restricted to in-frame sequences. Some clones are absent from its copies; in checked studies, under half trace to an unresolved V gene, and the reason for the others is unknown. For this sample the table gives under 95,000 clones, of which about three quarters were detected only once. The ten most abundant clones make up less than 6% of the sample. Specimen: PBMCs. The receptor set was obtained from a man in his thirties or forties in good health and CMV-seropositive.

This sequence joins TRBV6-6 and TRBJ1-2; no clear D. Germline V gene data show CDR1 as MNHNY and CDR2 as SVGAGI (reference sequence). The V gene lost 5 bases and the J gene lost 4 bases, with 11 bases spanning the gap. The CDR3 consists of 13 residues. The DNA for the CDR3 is TGTGCCAGCAGTCAGGATCTGGTCTATGGCTACACCTTC. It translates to CASSQDLVYGYTF.

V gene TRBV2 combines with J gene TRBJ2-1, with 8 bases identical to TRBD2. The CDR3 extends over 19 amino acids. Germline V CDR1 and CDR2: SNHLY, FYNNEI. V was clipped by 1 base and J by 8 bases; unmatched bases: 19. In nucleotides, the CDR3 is TGTGCCAGCAGTGAAGTGGGGGGGCGGGGAGCGGGAGTTAGGGATGAGCAGTTCTTC. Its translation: CASSEVGGRGAGVRDEQFF.

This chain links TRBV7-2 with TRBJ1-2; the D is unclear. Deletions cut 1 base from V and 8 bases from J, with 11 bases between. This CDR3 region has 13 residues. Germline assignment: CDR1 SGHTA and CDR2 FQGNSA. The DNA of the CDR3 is TGTGCCAGCAGCTTAGGGCGGTTTGAGGGCTACACCTTC. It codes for CASSLGRFEGYTF.

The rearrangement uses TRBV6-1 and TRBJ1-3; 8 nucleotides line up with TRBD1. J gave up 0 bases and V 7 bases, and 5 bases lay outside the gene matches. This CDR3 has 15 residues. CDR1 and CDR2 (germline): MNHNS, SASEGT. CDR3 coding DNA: TGTGCCAGCACGGGACAGGCAATCTCTGGAAACACCATATATTTT. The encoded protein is CASTGQAISGNTIYF.

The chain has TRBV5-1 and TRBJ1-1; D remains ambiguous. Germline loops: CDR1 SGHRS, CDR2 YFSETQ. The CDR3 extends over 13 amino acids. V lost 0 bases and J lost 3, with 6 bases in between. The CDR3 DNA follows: TGCGCCAGCAGCTTGGAAAGCTACACTGAAGCTTTCTTT. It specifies CASSLESYTEAFF.

The CDR3 loop is CASTSDTTNYGYTF. CDR3 in DNA: TGTGCCAGCACCTCCGACACCACTAACTATGGCTACACCTTC. The rearrangement joins TRBV28 to TRBJ1-2; D is uncertain. V was trimmed by 7 bases and J by 0 bases, leaving 12 bases between them. This CDR3 comprises 14 residues. Germline assignment: CDR1 MDHEN and CDR2 SYDVKM.

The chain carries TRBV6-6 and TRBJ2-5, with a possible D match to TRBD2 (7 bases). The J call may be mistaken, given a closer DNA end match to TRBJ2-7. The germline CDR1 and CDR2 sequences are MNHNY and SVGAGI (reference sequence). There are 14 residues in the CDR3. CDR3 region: CASGGGPSPYEQYF. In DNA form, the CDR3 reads TGTGCCTCGGGCGGGGGCCCTTCACCCTACGAGCAGTACTTC.

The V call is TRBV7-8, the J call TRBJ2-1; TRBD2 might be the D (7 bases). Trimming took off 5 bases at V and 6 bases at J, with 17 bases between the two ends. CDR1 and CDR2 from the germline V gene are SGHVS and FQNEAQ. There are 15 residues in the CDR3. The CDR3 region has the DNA TGTGCCAGCAGCCCCCCAGGCGGGGGCCGCAATGAGCAGTTCTTC. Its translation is CASSPPGGGRNEQFF.

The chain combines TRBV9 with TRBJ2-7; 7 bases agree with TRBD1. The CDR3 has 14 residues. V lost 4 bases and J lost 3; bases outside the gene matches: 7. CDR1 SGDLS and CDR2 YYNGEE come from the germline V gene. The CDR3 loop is CASSPGTAIYEQYF. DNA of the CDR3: TGTGCCAGCAGCCCCGGGACAGCCATCTACGAGCAGTACTTC.

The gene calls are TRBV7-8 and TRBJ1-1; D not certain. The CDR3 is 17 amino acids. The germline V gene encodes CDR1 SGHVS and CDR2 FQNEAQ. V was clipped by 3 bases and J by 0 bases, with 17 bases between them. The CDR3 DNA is TGTGCCAGCAGCTTCTCCGCGGGGATGACCATGAACACTGAAGCTTTCTTT. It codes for CASSFSAGMTMNTEAFF.

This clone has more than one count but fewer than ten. The CDR3, as DNA: TGTGCCAGCAGCCCAAACAGGGGGTTCTACGAGCAGTACGTC. Translated, it gives CASSPNRGFYEQYV. This chain links TRBV5-4 with TRBJ2-7; TRBD1 matches at 8 bases. CDR1 is SGHNT, CDR2 YYREEE, per germline (reference sequence). V was clipped by 4 bases and J by 3 bases; unmatched bases: 6. This CDR3 is built from 14 residues.

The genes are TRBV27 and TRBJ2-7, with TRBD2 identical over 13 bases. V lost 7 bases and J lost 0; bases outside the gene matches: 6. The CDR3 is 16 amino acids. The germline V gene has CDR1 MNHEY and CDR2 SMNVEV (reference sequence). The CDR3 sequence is CASKGTSGVSSYEQYF. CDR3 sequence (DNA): TGTGCCAGCAAAGGGACTAGCGGGGTTAGCTCCTACGAGCAGTACTTC.

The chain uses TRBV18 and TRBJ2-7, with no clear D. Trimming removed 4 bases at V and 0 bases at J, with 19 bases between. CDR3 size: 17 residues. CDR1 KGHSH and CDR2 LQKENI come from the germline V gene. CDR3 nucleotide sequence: TGTGCCAGCTCACTAACTCAGGTCTTGACGAGCTCCTACGAGCAGTACTTC. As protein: CASSLTQVLTSSYEQYF. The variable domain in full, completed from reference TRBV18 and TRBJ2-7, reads NAGVMQNPRHLVRRRGQEARLRCSPMKGHSHVYWYRQLPEEGLKFMVYLQKENIIDESGMPKERFSAEFPKEGPSILRIQQVVRGDSAAYFCASSLTQVLTSSYEQYFGPGTRLTVT.

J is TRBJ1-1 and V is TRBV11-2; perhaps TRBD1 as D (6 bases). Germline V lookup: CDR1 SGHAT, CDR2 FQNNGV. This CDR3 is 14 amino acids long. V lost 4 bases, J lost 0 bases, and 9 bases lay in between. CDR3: CASSSDRMNTEAFF. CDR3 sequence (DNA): TGTGCCAGCAGCTCCGACAGGATGAACACTGAAGCTTTCTTT.

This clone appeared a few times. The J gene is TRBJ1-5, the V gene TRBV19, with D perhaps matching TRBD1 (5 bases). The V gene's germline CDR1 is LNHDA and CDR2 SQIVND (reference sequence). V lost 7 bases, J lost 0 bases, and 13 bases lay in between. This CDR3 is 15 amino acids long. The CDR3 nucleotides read TGTGCCAGTAAGGAAGCAGGACATAGCAATCAGCCCCAGCATTTT. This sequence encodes CASKEAGHSNQPQHF.

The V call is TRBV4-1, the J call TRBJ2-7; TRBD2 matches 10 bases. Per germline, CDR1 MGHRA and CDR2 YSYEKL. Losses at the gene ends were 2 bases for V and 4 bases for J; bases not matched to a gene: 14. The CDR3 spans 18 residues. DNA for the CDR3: TGCGCCAGCAGCCAAAGACTAGCGGGCGAGGGTTTGAGTTACGAGCAGTACGTC. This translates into CASSQRLAGEGLSYEQYV.

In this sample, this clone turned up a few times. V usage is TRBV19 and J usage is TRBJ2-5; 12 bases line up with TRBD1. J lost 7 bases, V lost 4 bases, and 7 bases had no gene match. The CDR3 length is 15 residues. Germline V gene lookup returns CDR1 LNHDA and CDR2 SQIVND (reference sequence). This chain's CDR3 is CASSRDRGHLGTQYF. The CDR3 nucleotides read TGTGCCAGTAGTAGGGACAGGGGGCACTTAGGGACCCAGTACTTC.

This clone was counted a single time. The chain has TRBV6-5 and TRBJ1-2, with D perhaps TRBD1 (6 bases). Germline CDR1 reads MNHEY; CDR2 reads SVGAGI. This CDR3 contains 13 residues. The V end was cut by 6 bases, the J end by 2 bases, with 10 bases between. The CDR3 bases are TGTGCCAGCAGGATAGACAGGAACTATGGCTACACCTTC. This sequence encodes CASRIDRNYGYTF.

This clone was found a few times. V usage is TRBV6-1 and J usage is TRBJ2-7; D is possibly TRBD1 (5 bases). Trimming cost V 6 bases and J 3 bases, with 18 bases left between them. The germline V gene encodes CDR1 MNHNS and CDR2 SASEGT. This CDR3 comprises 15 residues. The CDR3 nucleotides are TGTGCCAGCAGCGACGTACATCGTACAGGCTACGAGCAGTACTTC. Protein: CASSDVHRTGYEQYF.